This paragraph reports one T cell receptor (beta chain). It lacks a known antigen. Base-call qualities are not available, and no considerably larger clone is one nucleotide away. The data originate from a study of shared clonotypes between healthy human individuals (dated by TCRdb to the early 2020s). Study-level background: A couple of women and a few men aged 18 to 49 years were included in the cohort. Between about 0.8 and 9 billion PBMCs per donor were obtained by leukapheresis. For each donor, three plates each were used for CD4 naive and CD4 memory, two plates were used for CD8 naive, and one plate was used for CD8 memory. The study deeply sequenced blood TCR repertoires of five healthy adults to estimate repertoire size and the extent of clonotype sharing between individuals. Libraries were prepared and TCR repertoires were sequenced by different laboratories using diverse techniques, in order to increase sequencing depth and limit assay-specific biases. The research as a whole found: Sampling was restricted to blood, and TCR repertoires in tissues likely differ from the TCR repertoires found in blood. The small number of donors limited the genetic and exposure-history diversity represented. Sharing across several donors was observed for around 5% of naive CD4, over 3% of naive CD8, 2% to 2.5% of memory CD4, and around 0.44% of memory CD8 clonotypes. Incomplete sequencing was indicated by rarefaction of sorted-subset datasets, despite the large sequencing depth. Larger estimated clonotype richness was generally found for naive subsets than for memory subsets. Pairwise subsampling led to the expectation that sequencing depth would affect the degree of clonotype sharing among donors. Compared with non-shared clonotypes, the clonotypes found in all four sorted-subset donors had higher generation probabilities.

The donors were healthy, HIV-negative adults who had no recently reported acute infections or vaccinations. Every donor was a Caucasian adult residing in Nashville, Tennessee, USA. CD4+ T cells were enriched through magnetic negative selection, after which naive cells were positively selected on CD45RA and the remaining negative fraction served as the memory subset. After blood collection by leukapheresis, PBMCs were isolated using Ficoll-Histopaque density gradient centrifugation and then cryopreserved in the vapor phase of liquid nitrogen. Purity and quantity of every magnetically sorted T cell population were checked by analytical flow cytometry. Each sorted fraction had its genomic DNA isolated and then quantified by UV absorbance on a Nanodrop 2000c. TCR CDR3 regions were amplified from genomic DNA by multiplex PCR using the deep immunoSEQ assay. Extracted genomic DNA from each cell subset was spread evenly across all wells of several immunoSEQ 96-well plates, with each plate serving as a replicate. Each replicate PCR for sorted subsets received 200 ng genomic DNA, equal to 30,000 or so T cell genomes. Purified libraries were measured with a Qubit 3.0 fluorometer, size-checked on a Bioanalyzer 2100, and measured again with the KAPA Library Quantification kit. Every immunoSEQ 96-well plate was sequenced on a dedicated single-read 150-cycle Illumina NextSeq 550 flow cell. The study's processing was this. The immunoSEQ output contained only junctional sequences without quality scores, so filtering could not match that applied to full-length reads. To assign V/J genes and CDR3, sequences were annotated against IMGT germline references using PyIR, a Python wrapper for IgBLAST v1.9. Reads were removed for weak V/J assignments (E-value above 1e-6), missing CDR3, stop codons, out-of-frame junctions, or ambiguous translated residues. A V3J clonotype was defined by an identical inferred V gene, J gene, and CDR3 amino acid sequence. The percentage overlap between two repertoires was calculated by dividing the number of shared unique clonotypes by the size of the smaller repertoire. RTK rarefaction, the Chao1 estimator, and Recon v2.1 estimates of unobserved clonotypes were used to assess repertoire richness. For all TCRbeta clonotypes obtained by the gDNA method from a few donors, generation probabilities were computed with OLGA. TCRdb mirrors the immuneACCESS table, restricted to in-frame sequences. Some clones are absent from its copies; in checked studies, under half trace to an unresolved V gene, and the reason for the others is unknown. Clone size and V and J calls were adopted from that table, with D and trimming inferred from the DNA. The sample data list approximately 2.4 million clones, and approximately 96% of these were observed just once. Around 0.13% of the sample lies in the top ten.

Sequences SGHVS (CDR1) and FQNEAQ (CDR2) are obtained from the germline V gene. From cysteine to phenylalanine, the CDR3 is 15 amino acids long. Only the CDR3 DNA is retained, 45 bases long and in frame from the first base. Ends trimmed: V by 2 bases, J by 1 base; bases unmatched to a gene: 5. Input material: naive CD4+ T cells sorted from blood. Explained via the paper, the cell subset or site label denotes: CD45RA+ positively selected. This clonotype originated in a man younger than 30 in good health. The chain was built from TRBV7-8 and TRBJ2-7; 7 nucleotides in the junction match TRBD2. The nucleotide sequence reads as follows: TGTGCCAGCAGCTTACTAGCGGACTTTTCCTACGAGCAGTACTTC. This codes for CASSLLADFSYEQYF.